The 19 T cell receptor beta chains below all came from one sample that was sequenced in a study of response to subunit inactivated influenza vaccine. TCRdb passed the RT-PCR reads through MiXCR, listing each CDR3 protein once. The profile shows roughly 620,000 distinct CDR3 sequences, over 9% of them singletons. A further study also used this sample, focusing on T cells expressing NK-cell markers. This second study says: Generation of TCR beta cDNA was performed by 5'RACE template switching incorporating UMIs.

Source: PBMCs from blood, taken on the day of vaccination. The source is a man aged 45-60 years who received an inactivated influenza vaccine.

Regarding this clonotype: One base away lies a much larger clone, so this may be a sequencing read error. This chain links TRBV6-2 or TRBV6-3 with TRBJ1-5, with D possibly matching TRBD1 (5 bases). Per germline, CDR1 MNHEY and CDR2 SVGEGT. CDR3 length equals 12 residues. The chain's CDR3 is CSSSEGQGSQHF. The CDR3 coding sequence is TGTTCCAGCAGTGAGGGGCAGGGCTCCCAGCATTTT.

This clonotype was counted many times. The chain uses TRBV5-1 and TRBJ2-3; D gene ambiguous. Per germline, CDR1 SGHRS and CDR2 YFSETQ. This CDR3 has 15 residues. Deletions cut 1 base from V and 2 bases from J, with 11 bases between. CDR3 nucleotide sequence: TGCGCCAGCAGCTTGAGGGAACAGTTCACAGATACGCAGTATTTT. Translated: CASSLREQFTDTQYF.

This clonotype was counted many times. The rearrangement joins TRBV12-3 or TRBV12-4 to TRBJ1-3; D is possibly TRBD1 (5 bases). V shed 10 bases and J shed 0 bases, with 10 bases lying between them. The CDR3 covers 13 residues. CDR3 region: CAIPGPSGNTIYF. The CDR3 DNA follows: TGTGCCATCCCGGGACCCTCTGGAAACACCATATATTTT.

V gene TRBV11-2 combines with J gene TRBJ2-6; 8 bases fit TRBD1. The CDR3 runs to 18 residues. CDR1 is SGHAT, CDR2 FQNNGV, per germline. The V segment lost 5 bases and the J segment 2 bases; nucleotides outside the gene matches: 11. The CDR3 loop is CASSVFYPTGAGANVLTF. For the CDR3, the DNA is TGTGCCAGCAGCGTATTCTACCCGACAGGGGCTGGGGCCAACGTCCTGACTTTC.

This clonotype was observed many times. At one end, the junction sequence differs from germline, possibly due to a read error. V and J are TRBV5-1 and TRBJ2-6, with D possibly being TRBD1 (5 bases). This CDR3 has 15 residues. Germline CDR1 and CDR2: SGHRS and YFSETQ. The CDR3 DNA reads TGTGCCAGCAGCTTACAAGGGGCTGGGGCCAACGTCCTGACTTTC. Its translation is CASSLQGAGANVLTF.

The sample holds a few counts of this clonotype. The chain is built from TRBV7-2 and TRBJ1-5; TRBD1 aligns across 8 bases. V was pared by 6 bases and J by 3 bases, with 13 bases of the junction left unmatched. This CDR3 contains 17 residues. From germline, CDR1 is SGHTA and CDR2 FQGNSA. The CDR3 nucleotides are TGTGCCAGCAGTTTCGACTCCGGACAGGGCTTCAATCAGCCCCAGCATTTT. Translating it yields CASSFDSGQGFNQPQHF.

This clonotype was counted a few times. At one boundary the junction diverges from the germline segment, which might be a read error. The chain links TRBV7-7 to TRBJ2-1; D remains unclear. CDR3 length: 14 amino acids. Germline V lookup: CDR1 SSHAT, CDR2 FNYEAQ (reference sequence). CDR3 residues: CASSLVQWDGEQFF. The CDR3 DNA reads TGTGCTAGCAGCTTAGTTCAGTGGGATGGTGAGCAGTTCTTC.

This clonotype occurred many times. The chain recombines TRBV24-1 with TRBJ2-3; D might be TRBD1 (5 bases). Trimming cost V 4 bases and J 5 bases, with 12 bases left between them. CDR1 and CDR2 (germline): KGHDR, SFDVKD. This CDR3 has 14 residues. The DNA of the CDR3 is TGTGCCACCAGTGAGCAGACAGTTGGAGATACGCAGTATTTT. This encodes CATSEQTVGDTQYF.

This clonotype was picked up many times. In DNA, the CDR3 is TGCAGTGCTAGAGATATAGGGGGAGGTTACGAGCAGTACTTC. Protein: CSARDIGGGYEQYF. This chain connects TRBV20-1 to TRBJ2-7; D tentatively fits TRBD1 or TRBD2 (6 bases each). Trimming took off 0 bases at V and 4 bases at J, with 13 bases between the two ends. The CDR3 consists of 14 residues. The germline CDR1 and CDR2 sequences are DFQATT and SNEGSKA (reference sequence).

This clonotype was counted between two and nine times. The chain carries TRBV24-1 and TRBJ2-1, with D unclear. CDR3 size: 11 residues. With 0 bases removed from V and 10 bases from J, the gap between germline ends came to 3 bases. Germline V gene lookup returns CDR1 KGHDR and CDR2 SFDVKD. The CDR3 DNA reads TGTGCCACCAGTGATTTGCAGGAGCAGTTCTTC. Translated, it gives CATSDLQEQFF.

This clonotype showed up just a few times. The V and J genes are TRBV20-1 and TRBJ2-3; 8 nucleotides align to TRBD2. This CDR3 is 15 amino acids long. Germline CDR1 reads DFQATT; CDR2 reads SNEGSKA (reference sequence). After removal of 5 bases from V and 3 bases from J, the junction contained 10 bases not matched to a gene. CDR3 amino acids: CSAGRGGRMTDTQYF. CDR3 bases: TGCAGTGCTGGGCGGGGCGGGAGGATGACAGATACGCAGTATTTT.

This clonotype appeared a few times. The CDR3 DNA reads TGCGCCAGCAGCTCCTATGGACTAGCGGGAGGGCCGAGGGAGACCCAGTACTTC. Encoded protein: CASSSYGLAGGPRETQYF. V gene TRBV5-1 combines with J gene TRBJ2-5; 15 nucleotides agree with TRBD2. Unmatched junction bases numbered 11, after V lost 3 bases and J lost 5 bases. CDR1 is SGHRS and CDR2 is YFSETQ in the germline V gene. CDR3 length: 18 residues. The full variable domain, its missing parts supplied by reference TRBV5-1 and TRBJ2-5, is KAGVTQTPRYLIKTRGQQVTLSCSPISGHRSVSWYQQTPGQGLQFLFEYFSETQRNKGNFPGRFSGRQFSNSRSEMNVSTLELGDSALYLCASSSYGLAGGPRETQYFGPGTRLLVL.

This clonotype was seen a handful of times. The chain carries TRBV19 and TRBJ1-5, with 7 positions matching TRBD1. Trimming removed 10 bases from V and 4 bases from J; junction bases left unmatched: 10. Germline-derived CDR1 and CDR2 are LNHDA and SQIVND (reference sequence). The CDR3 has 14 amino acids. The CDR3 spells CATAEGARNQPQHF. The CDR3 coding sequence is TGTGCCACCGCAGAGGGGGCGAGGAATCAGCCCCAGCATTTT.

This clonotype was counted only a few times. The chain employs TRBV15 and TRBJ2-3; TRBD2 matches at 13 bases. The V gene's germline CDR1 is LNHNV and CDR2 YYDKDF (reference sequence). Unmatched junction bases numbered 3, after V lost 3 bases and J lost 3 bases. CDR3 length: 16 amino acids. Here the CDR3 DNA reads TGTGCCACCAGCAGCTGGACTAGCGGGAGAACAGATACGCAGTATTTT. Translating it yields CATSSWTSGRTDTQYF.

This clonotype turned up a few times. V is TRBV5-1 and J is TRBJ2-3, with a weak D call TRBD1 (6 bases). The V end was cut by 4 bases, the J end by 5 bases, with 14 bases between. The CDR3 loop spans 14 amino acids. Germline V gives CDR1 SGHRS, CDR2 YFSETQ. This CDR3 is CASSHGTNEDTQYF. The CDR3 DNA is TGCGCCAGCAGCCACGGGACAAACGAAGATACGCAGTATTTT.

CDR3 sequence (DNA): TGTGCCAGCAGCTTAGCAGCAGGGGACTATGGCTACACCTTC. It specifies CASSLAAGDYGYTF. The chain uses TRBV7-2 and TRBJ1-2, with a weak D call TRBD1 (6 bases). V shed 0 bases and J shed 3 bases, with 8 bases lying between them. The CDR3 consists of 14 residues. CDR1 and CDR2 from the germline V gene are SGHTA and FQGNSA.

A few counts support this clonotype. The gene calls are TRBV5-1 and TRBJ2-7, with D possibly TRBD1 on 5 matching bases. Germline V CDR1 and CDR2: SGHRS, YFSETQ. The CDR3 is made up of 15 amino acids. V lost 2 bases, J lost 4 bases, and 16 bases lay in between. The CDR3 spells CASSLGQGHLYEQYF. For the CDR3, the DNA is TGCGCCAGCAGCTTAGGGCAGGGTCATTTATACGAGCAGTACTTC.

In its sample, this clonotype was seen many times. CDR3 in amino acids: CASSSRQGAKTQYF. In nucleotides, the CDR3 is TGTGCCAGCAGCTCACGACAGGGGGCAAAGACCCAGTACTTC. This chain uses TRBV7-9 with TRBJ2-5, with TRBD1 matching over 10 bases. After removal of 4 bases from V and 6 bases from J, the junction contained 5 bases not matched to a gene. Germline V gene sequence: CDR1 SEHNR, CDR2 FQNEAQ (reference sequence). This CDR3 has 14 residues. The full variable domain, with the rest looked up from reference TRBV7-9 and TRBJ2-5, is DTGVSQNPRHKITKRGQNVTFRCDPISEHNRLYWYRQTLGQGPEFLTYFQNEAQLEKSRLLSDRFSAERPKGSFSTLEIQRTEQGDSAMYLCASSSRQGAKTQYFGPGTRLLVL.

The chain uses TRBV27 and TRBJ2-7; weak D call: TRBD2 (6 bases). The CDR3 runs to 15 residues. The germline V and J ends were trimmed by 3 bases and 2 bases, with 14 bases remaining between them. Per the germline V gene, CDR1 is MNHEY and CDR2 is SMNVEV (reference sequence). CDR3 DNA sequence: TGTGCCAGCAGTTTCAGGCTAGCGAAAACCTACGAGCAGTACTTC. Protein sequence: CASSFRLAKTYEQYF.